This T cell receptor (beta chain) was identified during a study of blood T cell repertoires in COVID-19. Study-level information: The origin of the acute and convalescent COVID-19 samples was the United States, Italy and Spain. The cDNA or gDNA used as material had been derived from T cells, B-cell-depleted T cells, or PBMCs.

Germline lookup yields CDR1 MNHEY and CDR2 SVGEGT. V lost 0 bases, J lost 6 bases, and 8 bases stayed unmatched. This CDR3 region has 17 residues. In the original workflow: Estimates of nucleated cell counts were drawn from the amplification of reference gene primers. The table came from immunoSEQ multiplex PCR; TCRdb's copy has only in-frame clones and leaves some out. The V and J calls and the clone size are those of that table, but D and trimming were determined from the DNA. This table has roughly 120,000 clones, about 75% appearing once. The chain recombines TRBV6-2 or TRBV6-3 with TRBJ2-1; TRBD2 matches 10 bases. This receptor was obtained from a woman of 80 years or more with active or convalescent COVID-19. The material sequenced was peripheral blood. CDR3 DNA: TGTGCCAGCAGTTACTCCCTGTCTAGCGGGGGTTTCAATGAGCAGTTCTTC. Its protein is CASSYSLSSGGFNEQFF.